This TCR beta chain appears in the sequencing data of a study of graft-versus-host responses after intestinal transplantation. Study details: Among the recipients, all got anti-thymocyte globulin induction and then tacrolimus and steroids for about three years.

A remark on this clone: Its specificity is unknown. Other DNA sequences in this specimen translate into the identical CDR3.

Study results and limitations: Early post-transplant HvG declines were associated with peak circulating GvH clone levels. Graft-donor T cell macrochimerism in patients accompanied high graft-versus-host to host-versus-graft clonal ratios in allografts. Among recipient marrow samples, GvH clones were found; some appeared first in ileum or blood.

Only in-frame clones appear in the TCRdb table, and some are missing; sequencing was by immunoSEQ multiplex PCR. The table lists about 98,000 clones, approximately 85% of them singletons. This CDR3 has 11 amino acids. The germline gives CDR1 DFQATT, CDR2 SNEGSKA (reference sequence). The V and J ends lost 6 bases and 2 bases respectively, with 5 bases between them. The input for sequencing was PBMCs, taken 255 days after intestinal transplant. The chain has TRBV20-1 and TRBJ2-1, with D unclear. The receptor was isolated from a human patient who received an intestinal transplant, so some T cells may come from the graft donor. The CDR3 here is CSATPYNEQFF. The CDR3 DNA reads TGCAGTGCAACACCCTACAATGAGCAGTTCTTC.